Listed below are T cell receptor beta chains from one sample, sequenced in a study of beta chain features in type 1 diabetes. Libraries were prepared by immunoSEQ multiplex PCR; TCRdb keeps only in-frame clonotypes and omits some of them. This sample carries about 150,000 clones, roughly 10% of them seen once, and the ten largest clones take around 2%. Source material: central memory CD4+ T cells from blood. All receptors derive from a man aged 18 to 35 in good health. Each CDR3 is given with its conserved first and last residue. Fields, in order: D gene, J gene, V gene, clone size, CDR3 protein, CDR3 DNA. The D gene is left open where the match is weak. Part of the rows lack a size; the others show once, few, many or a class for expanded clones.

D: TRBD2; J: TRBJ2-2; V: TRBV29-1; size: few; CDR3: CSARTSADRELFF; DNA: TGCAGCGCTAGGACTAGCGCAGACCGGGAGCTGTTTTTT
D: TRBD1; J: TRBJ1-1; V: TRBV18; size: medium-sized; CDR3: CASSLRTGMNTEAFF; DNA: TGTGCCAGCTCCCTTCGGACAGGCATGAACACTGAAGCTTTCTTT
D: TRBD1; J: TRBJ2-6; V: TRBV29-1; size: few; CDR3: CSAVGPGTGSSSGANVLTF; DNA: TGCAGCGCCGTTGGGCCCGGGACAGGGAGTTCCTCTGGGGCCAACGTCCTGACTTTC
D: TRBD2; J: TRBJ2-1; V: TRBV27; size: few; CDR3: CASIRTSGGNEQFF; DNA: TGTGCCAGCATTCGGACTAGCGGGGGGAATGAGCAGTTCTTC
D: TRBD1; J: TRBJ1-1; V: TRBV9; size: .; CDR3: CASSKGQLNTEAFF; DNA: TGTGCCAGCAGCAAGGGACAGTTGAACACTGAAGCTTTCTTT
D: .; J: TRBJ2-4; V: TRBV19; size: .; CDR3: CASSIASQGAKNIQYF; DNA: TGTGCCAGTAGTATAGCGTCCCAGGGAGCCAAAAACATTCAGTACTTC
D: .; J: TRBJ2-1; V: TRBV7-2; size: few; CDR3: CASSVQSGLSYNEQFF; DNA: TGTGCCAGCAGCGTACAATCCGGCCTCTCCTACAATGAGCAGTTCTTC
D: TRBD1; J: TRBJ1-2; V: TRBV15; size: .; CDR3: CATSTGGDYGYTF; DNA: TGTGCCACGTCTACAGGGGGCGACTATGGCTACACCTTC
D: TRBD1; J: TRBJ1-1; V: TRBV9; size: many; CDR3: CASSETQGTEAFF; DNA: TGTGCCAGCAGCGAGACACAGGGGACTGAAGCTTTCTTT
D: .; J: TRBJ1-2; V: TRBV4-1; size: few; CDR3: CASSQDTTVSYGYTF; DNA: TGCGCCAGCAGCCAAGATACCACAGTTAGCTATGGCTACACCTTC
D: .; J: TRBJ1-2; V: TRBV19; size: few; CDR3: CASSIDRFEGYTF; DNA: TGTGCCAGTAGTATAGATCGTTTTGAGGGCTACACCTTC
D: TRBD1; J: TRBJ1-1; V: TRBV27; size: many; CDR3: CASYHRGQGNTEAFF; DNA: TGTGCCAGCTATCACAGGGGGCAAGGGAACACTGAAGCTTTCTTT
D: TRBD1; J: TRBJ1-5; V: TRBV19; size: few; CDR3: CASSGTVNQPQHF; DNA: TGTGCCAGTAGTGGGACAGTGAATCAGCCCCAGCATTTT
D: TRBD1; J: TRBJ2-5; V: TRBV14; size: .; CDR3: CASSQVRGYQETQYF; DNA: TGTGCCAGCAGCCAAGTCAGGGGGTACCAAGAGACCCAGTACTTC
D: .; J: TRBJ1-6; V: TRBV28; size: .; CDR3: CASSSGSSYNSPLHF; DNA: TGTGCCAGCAGCTCGGGCAGCTCCTATAATTCACCCCTCCACTTT
D: TRBD2; J: TRBJ2-3; V: TRBV7-2; size: few; CDR3: CASSQGRVAGVRDTQYF; DNA: TGTGCCAGCAGCCAGGGGCGGGTAGCGGGAGTGCGCGATACGCAGTATTTT
D: TRBD2; J: TRBJ2-7; V: TRBV5-6; size: few; CDR3: CASSSSRTGTSVSYEQYF; DNA: TGTGCCAGCAGCTCCTCCCGTACCGGGACTAGCGTTTCCTACGAGCAGTACTTC
D: TRBD1; J: TRBJ1-2; V: TRBV7-8; size: .; CDR3: CASGRQGVHYGYTF; DNA: TGTGCCAGCGGTCGACAGGGGGTTCACTATGGCTACACCTTC
D: TRBD1; J: TRBJ1-2; V: TRBV11-3; size: .; CDR3: CASSLLRQGGYGYTF; DNA: TGTGCCAGCAGCTTACTCCGACAGGGCGGCTATGGCTACACCTTC
D: .; J: TRBJ2-5; V: TRBV5-1; size: .; CDR3: CASSPDATRQETQYF; DNA: TGCGCCAGCAGCCCCGATGCCACCCGTCAAGAGACCCAGTACTTC
D: .; J: TRBJ1-5; V: TRBV7-2; size: .; CDR3: CASGPGLDVQPQHF; DNA: TGTGCCAGCGGTCCAGGTCTCGATGTTCAGCCCCAGCATTTT
D: .; J: TRBJ2-5; V: TRBV9; size: few; CDR3: CASSRNSNWAQYF; DNA: TGTGCCAGCAGCAGGAACTCAAACTGGGCCCAGTACTTC
D: .; J: TRBJ2-4; V: TRBV7-2; size: few; CDR3: CASSLGLKGDIQYF; DNA: TGTGCCAGCAGCCTAGGACTAAAAGGAGACATTCAGTACTTC
D: .; J: TRBJ2-1; V: TRBV7-9; size: .; CDR3: CASSLATWRRLNPINEQFF; DNA: TGTGCCAGCAGCTTAGCGACGTGGCGACGCTTAAACCCGATAAATGAGCAGTTCTTC
D: .; J: TRBJ2-4; V: TRBV18; size: many; CDR3: CASSLGLILAKNIQYF; DNA: TGTGCCAGCTCACTAGGACTGATCCTAGCCAAAAACATTCAGTACTTC
D: .; J: TRBJ1-5; V: TRBV7-2; size: .; CDR3: CASNRDSNQPQHF; DNA: TGTGCCAGCAACCGGGACAGCAATCAGCCCCAGCATTTT